Presented here are 15 T cell receptor beta chains from one specimen sequenced in a study of blood T cell repertoires in COVID-19. Method: immunoSEQ multiplex PCR; TCRdb's copy keeps in-frame clones and lacks some. The repertoire holds about 370,000 clones, with about 90% as singletons. Sequenced input: peripheral blood. The receptors stem from a woman aged 25 to 39 with COVID-19, enrolled during active disease.

This chain uses TRBV27 with TRBJ2-2, with TRBD1 matching over 10 bases. The CDR3 is 15 residues long. Germline CDR1 and CDR2: MNHEY and SMNVEV (reference sequence). V trimming: 3 bases; J trimming: 5 bases; junction bases outside the gene matches: 3. DNA for the CDR3: TGTGCCAGCAGTTTGGGACAGGGGAGAACCGGGGAGCTGTTTTTT. Translating gives CASSLGQGRTGELFF.

The chain couples TRBV7-9 to TRBJ1-2; D possibly corresponds to TRBD1 (5 bases). The CDR3 spans 11 residues. Germline V CDR1 and CDR2: SEHNR, FQNEAQ (reference sequence). The CDR3 here is CALGGKNGYTF. Here the CDR3 DNA reads TGTGCTCTTGGGGGGAAGAATGGCTACACCTTC.

V usage is TRBV2 and J usage is TRBJ2-7, with D perhaps TRBD2 (7 bases). Germline V gene sequence: CDR1 SNHLY, CDR2 FYNNEI. V was trimmed by 10 bases and J by 3 bases, leaving 16 bases between them. The CDR3 is made up of 13 amino acids. Here the CDR3 DNA reads TGTGCCACTACAGGGACTACCGACTACGAGCAGTACTTC. This codes for CATTGTTDYEQYF.

On this clone: The junction differs from germline at one of its ends, possibly a read error. V is TRBV3-1 (or the pseudogene TRBV3-2) and J is TRBJ1-5; unclear D gene. From germline, CDR1 is LGHDT and CDR2 YNNKEL (reference sequence). The CDR3 loop spans 15 amino acids. CDR3 coding DNA: TGTGCCAGCACCCAAGGAGGGTCGGGCAATCAGCCCCAGCATTTT. Translated, it gives CASTQGGSGNQPQHF.

The chain uses TRBV3-1 (or the pseudogene TRBV3-2) and TRBJ2-3, with TRBD2 matching 10 bases. In germline, CDR1 is LGHDT, CDR2 YNNKEL (reference sequence). V was pared by 1 base and J by 5 bases, with 9 bases of the junction left unmatched. This CDR3 has 17 amino acids. CDR3 residues: CASSQGRAGGPLDTQYF. CDR3 nucleotides: TGTGCCAGCAGCCAAGGTAGAGCGGGAGGGCCCCTAGATACGCAGTATTTT.

The rearrangement uses TRBV19 and TRBJ2-2; 7 bases line up with TRBD1. The CDR3 contains 20 residues. Germline assignment: CDR1 LNHDA and CDR2 SQIVND (reference sequence). The trim removed 4 bases at V and 0 bases at J, leaving 17 bases unmatched. CDR3: CASSTNIGTAIRANTGELFF. The DNA of the CDR3 is TGTGCCAGTAGTACAAATATCGGGACAGCAATCCGCGCGAACACCGGGGAGCTGTTTTTT.

A note on this clone: One junction end does not reproduce the germline sequence, and a read error may be involved. The V gene is TRBV7-2, the J gene TRBJ2-5; 8 bases agree with TRBD2. The CDR3 is made up of 15 amino acids. The germline V gene encodes CDR1 SGHTA and CDR2 FQGNSA. CDR3 protein: CASSLQDALSGRPNF. The CDR3 DNA reads TGTGCCAGCAGCTTACAGGACGCGCTAAGCGGGAGACCCAACTTC.

The genes are TRBV4-1 and TRBJ2-5; unclear D gene. CDR1 and CDR2 (germline): MGHRA, YSYEKL. The CDR3 contains 15 residues. V dropped 1 base and J dropped 2 bases, with 11 bases sitting between them. The CDR3 protein is CASSQVVTAQETQYF. CDR3 in DNA: TGCGCCAGCAGCCAAGTAGTCACAGCACAAGAGACCCAGTACTTC.

The chain uses TRBV5-6 and TRBJ2-5; 10 nucleotides match TRBD2. With 5 bases clipped from V and 9 bases from J, the junction kept 16 bases outside the gene matches. The CDR3 contains 16 residues. Germline assignment: CDR1 SGHDT and CDR2 YYEEEE. The CDR3 region has the DNA TGTGCCAGCAGAATATCCGGGACTAGCGCCTCACAGGCCCAGTACTTC. It encodes CASRISGTSASQAQYF.

The J gene is TRBJ1-5, the V gene TRBV6-2 or TRBV6-3; 7 nucleotides agree with TRBD1. CDR1 and CDR2 (germline): MNHEY, SVGEGT. The CDR3 is 15 residues long. With V trimmed by 2 bases and J by 7 bases, 8 bases remained unmatched. CDR3: CASSYKEGAAQPQHF. CDR3 sequence (DNA): TGTGCCAGCAGTTACAAGGAGGGGGCGGCACAGCCCCAGCATTTT.

The V gene is TRBV7-2, the J gene TRBJ2-5, with a tentative D call TRBD1 (7 bases). Germline V gene data show CDR1 as SGHTA and CDR2 as FQGNSA. V was shortened by 1 base and J by 4 bases, with 16 bases between the two germline ends. This CDR3 is 16 amino acids long. The DNA of the CDR3 is TGTGCCAGCAGCTTAGTTTACGGAGGGGGCGGAGAGACCCAGTACTTC. Translated, it gives CASSLVYGGGGETQYF.

This chain uses TRBV18 with TRBJ2-5, with 9 bases fitting TRBD1. Unmatched junction bases numbered 6, after V lost 2 bases and J lost 2 bases. This CDR3 is built from 16 residues. The V gene's germline CDR1 is KGHSH and CDR2 LQKENI. The CDR3 coding sequence is TGTGCCAGCTCACCAACTACCGGGACAGGGCAAGAGACCCAGTACTTC. Translated: CASSPTTGTGQETQYF.

The chain carries TRBV4-3 and TRBJ2-1; the match to TRBD2 covers 10 bases. The CDR3 covers 16 residues. V lost 4 bases, J lost 3 bases, and 6 bases stayed unmatched. Germline V gives CDR1 LGHNA, CDR2 YSLEER. CDR3 sequence: CASSPQREGHYNEQFF. In DNA form, the CDR3 reads TGCGCCAGCAGCCCACAGCGGGAGGGCCACTACAATGAGCAGTTCTTC.

The gene calls are TRBV7-2 and TRBJ2-1; 10 nucleotides line up with TRBD2. CDR3 length equals 15 residues. J lost 7 bases, V lost 2 bases, and 5 bases had no gene match. Germline V gene lookup returns CDR1 SGHTA and CDR2 FQGNSA. As DNA, the CDR3 is TGTGCCAGCAGCTTACTAGCGGGAGTTTGGAATGAGCAGTTCTTC. It encodes CASSLLAGVWNEQFF.

The chain combines TRBV5-4 with TRBJ1-6, with 9 positions matching TRBD1. This CDR3 has 15 residues. Germline-derived CDR1 and CDR2 are SGHNT and YYREEE (reference sequence). V lost 1 base and J lost 15; bases outside the gene matches: 11. In DNA form, the CDR3 reads TGTGCCAGCAGCTTGTTGGGACAGGGCAATTCAGTCCTCCACTTT. This translates into CASSLLGQGNSVLHF.